This TCR beta chain was recorded in a study of T-cell reconstitution after alpha-beta-depleted transplantation in children. Findings of the study overall: The study reportedly traced alpha-beta T cells about two months after transplant to several hundred expanded graft clones. Several patients had high TCRbeta diversity at day 60; it came from surviving recipient T cells and thymic progenitors.

Using unique molecular identifiers, the investigators prepared the TCRbeta library. Each CDR3 protein is one row after TCRdb ran MiXCR on the PCR reads. The sample has over 150,000 distinct CDR3 sequences; approximately 7% are singletons. Turning to this clonotype: Its specificity is unknown. With a much larger clone just one base away, this may be a read error. No conserved phenylalanine or tryptophan ends this CDR3, so it is likely a read error.

The sample in question was PBMCs, obtained before TCRalphabeta/CD19-depleted stem cell transplant. The clonotype originates from a boy aged 2 to 10 with acute lymphoblastic leukemia, due to receive a stem cell transplant.

The CDR3 here is CASSRSRDGSYNEKLFV. The CDR3 DNA reads TGTGCCAGCAGTCGATCTAGGGACGGTTCCTATAATGAAAAACTGTTTGTT. This sequence joins TRBV28 and TRBJ1-4; D is perhaps TRBD1 (5 bases). Trimming removed 5 bases from V and 4 bases from J, with 20 bases in between. Germline CDR1 is MDHEN and CDR2 is SYDVKM. This CDR3 spans 17 amino acids.